One TCR beta chain is described in this entry. The antigen is undetermined. These data originate in a study of cytomegalovirus exposure and HLA in healthy donors. Use of 60 Vbeta and 13 Jbeta primers characterized the PCR. Produced via immunoSEQ multiplex PCR; TCRdb's table is partial and in-frame only. The sample lists around 200,000 clones, roughly 80% occurring once. The length of the CDR3 is 15 residues. Germline CDR1 is LNHDA and CDR2 is SQIVND (reference sequence). Between the trimmed V and J ends, which lost 3 bases and 2 bases, there was a span of 11 bases. Findings and caveats of the study: A prior analysis recorded that most TCR beta V segments were productive about 87% or about 30% of the time. The analysis excluded some indistinguishable V segments, including TRBV6-2 and TRBV6-3. Cytomegalovirus-associated TCR beta chains were listed, numbering approximately 150.

The J gene is TRBJ1-3, the V gene TRBV19, with unresolved D. The sequencing input was PBMCs. The receptor comes from a man aged 50-60 years in good health and CMV-seronegative. CDR3 sequence (DNA): TGTGCCAGTAGTATGGTGACGACTACTGGAAACACCATATATTTT. As protein: CASSMVTTTGNTIYF. The full variable domain, its missing parts supplied by reference TRBV19 and TRBJ1-3, is DGGITQSPKYLFRKEGQNVTLSCEQNLNHDAMYWYRQDPGQGLRLIYYSQIVNDFQKGDIAEGYSVSREKKESFPLTVTSAQKNPTAFYLCASSMVTTTGNTIYFGEGSWLTVV.